These T cell receptor beta chains were read from a single sample in a study of regulatory T cells in long-lasting Graves disease. MiXCR, applied by TCRdb to the multiplex PCR reads, yields one record per CDR3 protein. The table records around 460,000 distinct CDR3 sequences, 14% of them present only once. These data also featured in a second study, about T cells in Graves' hyperthyroidism and ophthalmopathy.

Sequences were derived from peripheral blood mononuclear cells (PBMCs), sampled at new diagnosis, from a patient treated with antithyroid drugs. The origin of the receptors is a woman aged 45 to 65 with Graves disease. Both conserved end residues are trimmed from each CDR3.

V gene	J gene	CDR3 protein
TRBV29-1	TRBJ1-3	SVEDGRNSGNTIY
TRBV5-1	TRBJ2-7	ASSLTLVLASVSYEQY
TRBV5-1	TRBJ2-5	ASSSNVQGAGETQY
TRBV18	TRBJ2-7	ASSLEGLAGDEQY
TRBV2	TRBJ2-7	ASKGHSIGYEQY
TRBV5-1	TRBJ1-1	ASMEGTGSTEAF
TRBV9	TRBJ1-1	ASSPQTGGWTEAF
TRBV7-6	TRBJ1-4	ASRGHRGRDAEKLF
TRBV18	TRBJ1-5	ASSPWDSYQPQH
TRBV7-9	TRBJ2-1	ASSRLPHEQF
TRBV3-1	TRBJ1-2	ASSQVDRAYGYT
TRBV7-9	TRBJ2-7	ASSFGKYEQY
TRBV7-9	TRBJ2-1	ASSLTSGREDAYNEQF
TRBV20-1	TRBJ1-5	SARGGGVQPQH
TRBV2	TRBJ1-1	ASSINTEAF
TRBV20-1	TRBJ2-5	SAIRPLAGSGFETQY
TRBV3-1	TRBJ2-1	ASSQELAGGNEQF
TRBV5-1	TRBJ2-3	ASSPGRVSDTQY
TRBV7-8	TRBJ2-3	ASSFDRVSTDTQY
TRBV7-9	TRBJ2-7	ASSSGTSGSPPSYEQY
TRBV10-3	TRBJ2-7	ATERQWSSYEQY
TRBV29-1	TRBJ2-7	SVVGLAGVDYEQY
TRBV19	TRBJ2-7	ASSKNQGYEQY
TRBV18	TRBJ2-1	ASSPGLYNEQF
TRBV28	TRBJ2-1	ASSLSGYRDNEQF
TRBV5-6	TRBJ2-5	ASSEVGRAEKETQY
TRBV28	TRBJ2-2	AGRQANTGELF
TRBV12-3/TRBV12-4	TRBJ1-6	ASSLEWASSYNSPLH
TRBV12-3/TRBV12-4	TRBJ1-6	ASSLRQDSSPLH